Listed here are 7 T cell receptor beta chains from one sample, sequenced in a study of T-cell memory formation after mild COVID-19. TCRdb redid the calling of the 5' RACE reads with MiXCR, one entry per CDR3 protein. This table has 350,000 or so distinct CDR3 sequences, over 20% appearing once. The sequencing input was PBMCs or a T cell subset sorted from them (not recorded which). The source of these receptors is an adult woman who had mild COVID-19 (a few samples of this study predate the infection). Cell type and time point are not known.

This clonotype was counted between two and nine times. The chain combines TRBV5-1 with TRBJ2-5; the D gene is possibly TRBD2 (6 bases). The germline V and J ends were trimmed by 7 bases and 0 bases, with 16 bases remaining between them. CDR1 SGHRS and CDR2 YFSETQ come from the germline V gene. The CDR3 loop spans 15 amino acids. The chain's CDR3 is CASGSQTSDQETQYF. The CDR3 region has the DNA TGCGCCAGCGGATCCCAGACTAGTGACCAAGAGACCCAGTACTTC.

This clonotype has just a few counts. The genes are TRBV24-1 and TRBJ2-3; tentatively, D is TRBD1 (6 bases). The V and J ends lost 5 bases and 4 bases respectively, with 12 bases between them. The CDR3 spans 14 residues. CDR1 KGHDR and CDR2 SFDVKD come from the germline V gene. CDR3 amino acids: CATSVPDSPDTQYF. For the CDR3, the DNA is TGTGCCACCAGTGTCCCGGACAGTCCAGATACGCAGTATTTT.

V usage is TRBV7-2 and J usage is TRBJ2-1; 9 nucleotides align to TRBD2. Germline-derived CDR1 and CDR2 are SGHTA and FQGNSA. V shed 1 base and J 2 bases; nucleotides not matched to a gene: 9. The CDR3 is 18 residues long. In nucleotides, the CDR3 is TGTGCCAGCAGCTTAGGATTGGGGGCGGGAGGGCCCTACAATGAGCAGTTCTTC. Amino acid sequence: CASSLGLGAGGPYNEQFF.

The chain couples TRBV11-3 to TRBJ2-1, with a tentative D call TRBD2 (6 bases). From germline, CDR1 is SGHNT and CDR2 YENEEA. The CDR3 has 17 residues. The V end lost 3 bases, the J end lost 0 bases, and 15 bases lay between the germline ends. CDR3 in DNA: TGTGCCAGCAGCTTTTCAGAGCGGGCGAGCTCCTACAATGAGCAGTTCTTC. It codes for CASSFSERASSYNEQFF.

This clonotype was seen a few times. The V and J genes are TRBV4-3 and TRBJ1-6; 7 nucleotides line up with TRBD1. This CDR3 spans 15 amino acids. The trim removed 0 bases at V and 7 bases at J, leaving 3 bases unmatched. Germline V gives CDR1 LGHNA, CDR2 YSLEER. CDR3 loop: CASSQDTGDNSPLHF. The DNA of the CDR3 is TGCGCCAGCAGCCAAGATACAGGGGACAATTCACCCCTCCACTTT.

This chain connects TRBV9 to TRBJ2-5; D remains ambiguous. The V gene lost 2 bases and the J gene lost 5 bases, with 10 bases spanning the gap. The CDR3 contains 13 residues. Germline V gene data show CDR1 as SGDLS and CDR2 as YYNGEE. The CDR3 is CASSVVHTETQYF. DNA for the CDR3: TGTGCCAGCAGCGTGGTGCATACGGAGACCCAGTACTTC.

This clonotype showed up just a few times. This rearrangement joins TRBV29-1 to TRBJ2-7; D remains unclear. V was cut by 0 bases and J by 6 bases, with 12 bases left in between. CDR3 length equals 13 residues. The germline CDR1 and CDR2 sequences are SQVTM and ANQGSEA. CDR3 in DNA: TGCAGCGTTGAAGATTCTTTTGGGTCCGAGCAGTACTTC. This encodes CSVEDSFGSEQYF.